This T cell receptor beta chain was found in a study of early T cells in non-severe SARS-CoV-2 infection. Trimming shortened V by 6 bases and J by 5 bases, and 14 bases separated the two germline ends. The CDR3 extends over 14 amino acids. Attached unique molecular identifiers marked individual cDNA molecules. TCRdb passed the 5' RACE reads through MiXCR, listing each CDR3 protein once. Of roughly 72,000 distinct CDR3 sequences listed, 9.5% to 15% are singletons. The source of this sequence is an adult who was a healthcare worker with PCR-confirmed SARS-CoV-2 infection or an uninfected control (not recorded which). The J gene is TRBJ1-5, the V gene TRBV12-3 or TRBV12-4; D perhaps matches TRBD1 (6 bases). Sequencing was done on a sample of whole blood. CDR3 in amino acids: CASREQGRHQPQHF. CDR3 sequence (DNA): TGTGCCAGCAGGGAACAGGGTCGGCATCAGCCCCAGCATTTT.